The present TCR beta chain was sequenced within a study of blood T cell repertoires in COVID-19. Study-wide context: There were acute and convalescent COVID-19 samples, and they came from the United States, Italy and Spain. From T cells, B-cell-depleted T cells, or PBMCs came the material, which was cDNA or gDNA.

The protocol was immunoSEQ multiplex PCR, while the TCRdb copy is restricted to in-frame clones and leaves out a portion. The sample includes some 150,000 clones, under 85% seen only once; the top ten take approximately 1.4%. Trimming removed 3 bases from V and 5 bases from J; junction bases left unmatched: 9. Germline V gene sequence: CDR1 SGHNT, CDR2 YYREEE (reference sequence). The CDR3 is 15 amino acids. Sequencing used peripheral blood. This TCR was sampled from a human donor in a cohort sampled during active COVID-19. The chain employs TRBV5-4 and TRBJ2-5; TRBD2 aligns across 8 bases. CDR3 region: CASSSGLGLGETQYF. Written as DNA, the CDR3 is TGTGCCAGCAGCTCGGGACTAGGGCTGGGGGAGACCCAGTACTTC.